These 2 T cell receptor beta chains were all obtained from the same sample, sequenced in a study of metastatic and nonmetastatic thyroid tumors. Patients underwent thyroid surgery, and none had received any treatment before it. Using MiXCR, TCRdb re-called clones from the PCR reads. The table lists tens of thousands of clones, 9.5% to 15% of them singletons. Sequencing used blood. These receptors all come from a female donor with papillary thyroid cancer or a benign thyroid nodule (not recorded which). Some clones in this sample may be carry-over from other donors' samples.

There are many counts of this clone. This chain joins TRBV7-2 and TRBJ2-5; a possible D gene is TRBD2 (6 bases). This CDR3 spans 14 amino acids. Germline V gives CDR1 SGHTA, CDR2 FQGNSA. Trimming took 5 bases from V and 5 from J, leaving 15 bases between them. The CDR3 nucleotides are TGTGCCAGCAGCAGGGGACTCGACGGGGAGACCCAGTACTTC. Protein product: CASSRGLDGETQYF.

This clone appeared a few times. CDR3 sequence reads: CARRLKGRDRFSYEQYF. The DNA for the CDR3 is TGTGCCAGAAGACTAAAGGGTCGGGACAGATTCTCCTACGAGCAGTACTTC. The rearrangement joins TRBV7-8 to TRBJ2-7; 7 bases match TRBD1. V was clipped by 9 bases and J by 0 bases; unmatched bases: 17. This CDR3 spans 17 amino acids. Germline V gene lookup returns CDR1 SGHVS and CDR2 FQNEAQ.